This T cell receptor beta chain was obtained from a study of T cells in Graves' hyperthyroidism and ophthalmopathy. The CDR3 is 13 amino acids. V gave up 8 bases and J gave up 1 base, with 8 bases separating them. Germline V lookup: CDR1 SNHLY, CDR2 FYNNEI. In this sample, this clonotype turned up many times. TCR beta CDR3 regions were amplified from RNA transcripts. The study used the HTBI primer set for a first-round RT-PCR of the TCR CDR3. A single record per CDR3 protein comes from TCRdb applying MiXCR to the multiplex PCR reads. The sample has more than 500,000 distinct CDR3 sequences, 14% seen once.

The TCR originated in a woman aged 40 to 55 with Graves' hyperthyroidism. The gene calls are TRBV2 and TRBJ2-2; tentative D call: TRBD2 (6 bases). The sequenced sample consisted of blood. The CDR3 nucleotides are TGTGCCAGCCGGGGGATGAACACCGGGGAGCTGTTTTTT. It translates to CASRGMNTGELFF.